This T cell receptor (beta chain) emerged from a study of blood T cell repertoires in COVID-19. In the study overall: PBMCs, B-cell-depleted T cells, or T cells were the source of the cDNA or gDNA that made up the material.

CDR3 length: 15 amino acids. Germline loops: CDR1 SGHRS, CDR2 YFSETQ. V was pared by 6 bases and J by 5 bases, with 7 bases of the junction left unmatched. Only one count was recorded for this clone. The method was immunoSEQ multiplex PCR; TCRdb's version includes in-frame clones alone and lacks a portion of them. In the table there are around 100,000 clones, 70% to 90% of which are singletons. The TCR sequence derives from a man older than 75 with acute or convalescent COVID-19. The sequencing input was peripheral blood. The chain employs TRBV5-1 and TRBJ2-5; 13 bases agree with TRBD2. DNA of the CDR3: TGCGCCAGCACCAGACTAGCGGGAGGTCTGGAGACCCAGTACTTC. This sequence encodes CASTRLAGGLETQYF.